This T cell receptor beta chain came from a study of cytomegalovirus exposure and HLA in healthy donors. Whole-study findings and limits: Researchers catalogued 160 or so TCR beta chains as cytomegalovirus-associated. A few CMV-associated chains were confirmed in vitro to be specific for CMV antigens.

Notes on this clone: Its cognate antigen is unknown.

The donors were part of the roughly 120-subject validation cohort, which stood apart from the roughly 680-subject first cohort. Trimming at V came to 1 base and at J to 4 bases, leaving 6 bases not matched to a gene. The CDR3 consists of 16 residues. Germline V CDR1 and CDR2: SGDLS, YYNGEE. Sequenced by immunoSEQ multiplex PCR; TCRdb stores in-frame clones only, minus some. Of about 160,000 clones detected, about 90% appear once; the ten largest clones hold approximately 5%. The sequenced sample consisted of PBMCs. The chain joins TRBV9 to TRBJ1-3; 9 positions match TRBD1. The TCR comes from a woman in her 30s in good health and CMV-seronegative. The CDR3 loop is CASSVFRTGEGNTIYF. The CDR3 DNA is TGTGCCAGCAGCGTATTCCGGACAGGGGAAGGAAACACCATATATTTT.